The 28 T cell receptor beta chains listed next were all sequenced from one sample in a study of CD8 T cells in ankylosing spondylitis. Overall study results and limits: Seemingly distinctive of ankylosing spondylitis blood was a TCR beta motif formed by eight highly homologous variants.

TCRdb passed the 5' RACE reads through MiXCR, listing each CDR3 protein once. The data show fewer than 750,000 distinct CDR3 sequences, 15% to 20% seen once. For these TCRs, the target antigens are not known. The sequencing sample was made of blood, either unsorted or a sorted T cell fraction (not recorded which). The receptor source for this set is a male donor with ankylosing spondylitis.

A note on this clonotype: The junction does not match germline at one end; this may be a read error. The chain uses TRBV3-1 and TRBJ1-2; D is possibly TRBD1 (6 bases). Germline CDR1 reads LGHDT; CDR2 reads YNNKEL (reference sequence). CDR3 length equals 17 residues. CDR3 protein: CASTQGQPTYSYYGYTF. As DNA, the CDR3 is TGTGCCAGCACCCAAGGACAGCCGACCTATTCATACTATGGCTACACCTTC.

This sequence joins TRBV12-3 or TRBV12-4 and TRBJ1-1, with D unresolved. The V gene lost 2 bases and the J gene lost 7 bases, with 8 bases spanning the gap. The CDR3 totals 12 residues. CDR3 sequence reads: CASSLSFGEAFF. CDR3 DNA sequence: TGTGCCAGCAGTTTAAGCTTCGGTGAAGCTTTCTTT.

The CDR3 DNA is TGTGCCAGCAGCGTAGTAGGGTCTTTGACCGGGGAGCTGTTTTTT. Translated: CASSVVGSLTGELFF. The V gene is TRBV9, the J gene TRBJ2-2; no clear D gene. The CDR3 spans 15 residues. CDR1 and CDR2 (germline): SGDLS, YYNGEE. V was pared by 0 bases and J by 5 bases, with 11 bases between.

This clonotype was seen a handful of times. The chain links TRBV20-1 to TRBJ1-1; a weak D match, TRBD1 (6 bases). Trimming shortened V by 3 bases and J by 3 bases, and 14 bases separated the two germline ends. The CDR3 sequence is 14 residues long. CDR1 DFQATT and CDR2 SNEGSKA come from the germline V gene (reference sequence). The CDR3 is CSARHPSGDTEAFF. DNA of the CDR3: TGCAGTGCTAGGCACCCTTCAGGGGACACTGAAGCTTTCTTT.

In this sample, this clonotype turned up many times. The CDR3 bases are TGTGCCTGGAGTGTAAGGATCAGGTCTGCCGGGGAGCTGTTTTTT. The encoded protein is CAWSVRIRSAGELFF. The chain carries TRBV30 and TRBJ2-2; D is ambiguous. The germline V gene encodes CDR1 GTSNPN and CDR2 SVGIG (reference sequence). CDR3 length: 15 residues. Trimming stripped 0 bases from V and 6 bases from J, with 14 bases between. Supplemented by reference TRBV30 and TRBJ2-2, the full variable domain reads SQTIHQWPATLVQPVGSPLSLECTVEGTSNPNLYWYRQAAGRGLQLLFYSVGIGQISSEVPQNLSASRPQDRQFILSSKKLLLSDSGFYLCAWSVRIRSAGELFFGEGSRLTVL.

This clonotype has just a few counts. The gene calls are TRBV11-3 and TRBJ2-2; D is possibly TRBD1 (5 bases). Germline V gene sequence: CDR1 SGHNT, CDR2 YENEEA. This CDR3 is built from 16 residues. V gave up 4 bases and J gave up 1 base, with 13 bases separating them. CDR3 DNA: TGTGCCAGCAGCTCGTATGACGACAGGAACACCGGGGAGCTGTTTTTT. Its translation: CASSSYDDRNTGELFF.

A few counts support this clonotype. This chain uses TRBV29-1 with TRBJ1-1; D is ambiguous. V was clipped by 6 bases and J by 1 base, with 12 bases between them. The length of the CDR3 is 13 residues. Germline values: CDR1 SQVTM, CDR2 ANQGSEA. CDR3 nucleotides: TGCAGCGTCGAAATTGACCAGAACACTGAAGCTTTCTTT. Protein: CSVEIDQNTEAFF.

This clonotype was seen more than once but under ten times. The chain recombines TRBV5-1 with TRBJ1-1; no firm D call. Germline CDR1 and CDR2: SGHRS and YFSETQ. The CDR3 is 12 residues long. V shed 2 bases and J shed 7 bases, with 9 bases lying between them. CDR3 amino acids: CASSLHRDEAFF. CDR3 coding DNA: TGCGCCAGCAGCTTACACAGAGATGAAGCTTTCTTT.

This clonotype has a count of ten or more. CDR3 in amino acids: CASSRTTGEGTEAFF. CDR3 sequence (DNA): TGCGCCAGCAGCAGAACTACAGGGGAGGGCACTGAAGCTTTCTTT. The chain recombines TRBV5-1 with TRBJ1-1, with TRBD1 identical over 7 bases. V gave up 4 bases and J gave up 4 bases; unmatched junction bases: 10. Germline V gives CDR1 SGHRS, CDR2 YFSETQ. The CDR3 runs to 15 residues.

This clonotype was found a few times. The rearrangement links TRBV12-3 or TRBV12-4 to TRBJ2-2, with a possible D match to TRBD2 (5 bases). The CDR3 sequence is 14 residues long. V was clipped by 8 bases and J by 0 bases, with 10 bases between them. The CDR3 loop is CASRWGANTGELFF. The CDR3 DNA reads as TGTGCCAGCCGGTGGGGAGCGAACACCGGGGAGCTGTTTTTT.

There are many counts of this clonotype. In DNA form, the CDR3 reads TGTGCCAGCAGTCTACAGGAAGGAGGCAATCAGCCCCAGCATTTT. This translates into CASSLQEGGNQPQHF. This chain uses TRBV12-3 or TRBV12-4 with TRBJ1-5; TRBD1 might be the D (5 bases). The CDR3 has 15 amino acids. V lost 5 bases, J lost 2 bases, and 13 bases lay in between.

The genes are TRBV3-1 and TRBJ2-3; 7 bases are a match to TRBD2. The V and J ends lost 0 bases and 5 bases, in that order; junction bases with no gene match: 8. This CDR3 comprises 16 residues. Germline CDR1 is LGHDT and CDR2 is YNNKEL (reference sequence). The CDR3 spells CASSQELRGWGDTQYF. The CDR3 coding sequence is TGTGCCAGCAGCCAAGAATTGCGGGGGTGGGGAGATACGCAGTATTTT.

V usage is TRBV13 and J usage is TRBJ2-2; D tentatively fits TRBD1 or TRBD2 (5 bases each). In germline, CDR1 is PRHDT, CDR2 FYEKMQ (reference sequence). CDR3 length equals 16 residues. V was cut by 5 bases and J by 6 bases, with 19 bases left in between. DNA for the CDR3: TGTGCCAGCAGCACGAGGGACGACCTAGTGGCCGGGGAGCTGTTTTTT. Its translation is CASSTRDDLVAGELFF.

The chain employs TRBV7-9 and TRBJ2-7; possibly TRBD1 or TRBD2 for D (5 bases each). The CDR3 is 15 residues long. Germline CDR1 SEHNR, CDR2 FQNEAQ (reference sequence). V was pared by 1 base and J by 5 bases, with 15 bases between. The CDR3 DNA follows: TGTGCCAGCAGCTTAGGCATAGGGGAGTTAAACGAGCAGTACTTC. It is translated as CASSLGIGELNEQYF.

This chain joins TRBV5-1 and TRBJ1-1, with 7 bases identical to TRBD1. Germline CDR1 SGHRS, CDR2 YFSETQ. This CDR3 has 13 residues. Trimming removed 4 bases from V and 7 bases from J; junction bases left unmatched: 7. The CDR3 region is CASSLTGNNEAFF. The CDR3 DNA is TGCGCCAGCAGCCTGACAGGGAATAATGAAGCTTTCTTT.

This clonotype was observed a handful of times. This chain links TRBV5-1 with TRBJ2-7, with unresolved D. CDR3 size: 16 residues. Trimming removed 0 bases at V and 6 bases at J, with 19 bases between. CDR1 and CDR2 (germline): SGHRS, YFSETQ. CDR3 DNA: TGCGCCAGCAGCTTGGCGGGTGGCGGAGCCCAGGCCGAGCAGTACTTC. It is translated as CASSLAGGGAQAEQYF.

This clonotype turned up a few times. The genes are TRBV6-4 and TRBJ2-7, with D maybe TRBD1 (6 bases). This CDR3 spans 14 amino acids. Per the germline V gene, CDR1 is MRHNA and CDR2 is SNTAGT. V gave up 4 bases and J gave up 2 bases, with 12 bases separating them. CDR3 residues: CASSGTAETYEQYF. Here the CDR3 DNA reads TGTGCCAGCAGTGGGACAGCCGAAACCTACGAGCAGTACTTC.

This clonotype was seen a few times. The chain joins TRBV7-9 to TRBJ2-1; TRBD1 matches 8 bases. The germline V gene encodes CDR1 SEHNR and CDR2 FQNEAQ (reference sequence). The CDR3 is 17 amino acids. V lost 1 base, J lost 1 base, and 6 bases stayed unmatched. The CDR3 sequence: CASSLGETGESYNEQFF. The CDR3, as DNA: TGTGCCAGCAGCTTAGGCGAGACAGGGGAGTCCTACAATGAGCAGTTCTTC.

The chain carries TRBV11-2 and TRBJ2-1, with TRBD2 matching 14 bases. The V and J ends lost 7 bases and 7 bases, in that order; junction bases with no gene match: 18. CDR3 size: 19 residues. Germline CDR1 and CDR2: SGHAT and FQNNGV. DNA of the CDR3: TGTGCCAGCAACATCTATGGGGGCGCCGGGACTAGCGGGAGTAATGAGCAGTTCTTC. Translated: CASNIYGGAGTSGSNEQFF. The whole variable domain, filled in from reference TRBV11-2 and TRBJ2-1, reads EAGVAQSPRYKIIEKRQSVAFWCNPISGHATLYWYQQILGQGPKLLIQFQNNGVVDDSQLPKDRFSAERLKGVDSTLKIQPAKLEDSAVYLCASNIYGGAGTSGSNEQFFGPGTRLTVL.

This clonotype was counted at least ten times. V and J are TRBV12-3 or TRBV12-4 and TRBJ1-5; no clear D. The ends were cut back, 7 bases at V and 3 bases at J, with 13 bases in the middle. The CDR3 contains 14 residues. CDR3 protein: CASTRGRVNQPQHF. The CDR3 DNA reads as TGTGCCAGCACCCGAGGTAGGGTCAATCAGCCCCAGCATTTT.

This sequence joins TRBV10-1 and TRBJ2-3; D is undetermined. This CDR3 has 14 residues. Trimming stripped 2 bases from V and 0 bases from J, with 6 bases between. Looked up from germline, CDR1 is WNHNN and CDR2 is SYGVQD (reference sequence). CDR3 residues: CASSEARSTDTQYF. The CDR3 DNA is TGCGCCAGCAGTGAGGCGCGAAGCACAGATACGCAGTATTTT.

V and J are TRBV28 and TRBJ2-5; 7 bases map to TRBD2. The CDR3 covers 16 residues. Per germline, CDR1 MDHEN and CDR2 SYDVKM. Trimming took 6 bases from V and 2 from J; bases not matched to a gene: 12. The CDR3 nucleotides read TGTGCCAGCAGCATCGGGGCTAGCGGACTTCAAGAGACCCAGTACTTC. Amino acids: CASSIGASGLQETQYF.

This sequence joins TRBV11-1 and TRBJ2-7; 12 nucleotides match TRBD2. This CDR3 is built from 18 residues. Trimming removed 6 bases from V and 0 bases from J; junction bases left unmatched: 12. Germline assignment: CDR1 SGHAT and CDR2 FQDESV (reference sequence). CDR3 sequence (DNA): TGTGCCAGCAGGAAAAGACTAGCGGGGGATGCGAGCTCCTACGAGCAGTACTTC. Encoded protein: CASRKRLAGDASSYEQYF.

This clonotype turned up a few times. The rearrangement links TRBV27 to TRBJ2-7; no definite D call. The CDR3 extends over 11 amino acids. Per germline, CDR1 MNHEY and CDR2 SMNVEV (reference sequence). The ends were cut back, 1 base at V and 6 bases at J, with 4 bases in the middle. DNA for the CDR3: TGTGCCAGCAGTTTATATGGCGAGCAGTACTTC. Its protein product is CASSLYGEQYF.

The sample holds many counts of this clonotype. The chain recombines TRBV12-3 or TRBV12-4 with TRBJ1-1; possibly TRBD1 for D (5 bases). Trimming pared 2 bases from V and 1 base from J, leaving 8 bases between. This CDR3 is built from 14 residues. Here the CDR3 DNA reads TGTGCCAGCAGTTTACCAGGGTGGAACACTGAAGCTTTCTTT. Protein sequence: CASSLPGWNTEAFF.

Only a few counts were recorded for this clonotype. This rearrangement joins TRBV29-1 to TRBJ2-2; D might be TRBD2 (5 bases). The germline V gene encodes CDR1 SQVTM and CDR2 ANQGSEA. Deletions cut 6 bases from V and 0 bases from J, with 8 bases between. This CDR3 is built from 13 residues. The CDR3 DNA sequence: TGCAGCGTGGAACTAGCGAACACCGGGGAGCTGTTTTTT. Protein sequence: CSVELANTGELFF.

V gene TRBV20-1 combines with J gene TRBJ1-3; D call uncertain. This CDR3 is built from 12 residues. Trimming removed 4 bases at V and 2 bases at J, with 6 bases between. The V gene's germline CDR1 is DFQATT and CDR2 SNEGSKA (reference sequence). The CDR3 DNA follows: TGCAGTGCTAAAGGCGCTGGAAACACCATATATTTT. It translates to CSAKGAGNTIYF.

The gene calls are TRBV2 and TRBJ1-2; 8 nucleotides match TRBD1. Looked up from germline, CDR1 is SNHLY and CDR2 is FYNNEI. Unmatched junction bases numbered 7, after V lost 6 bases and J lost 4 bases. The CDR3 consists of 14 residues. The DNA for the CDR3 is TGTGCCAGCAGGTTCAGGGGGCTTTTCTATGGCTACACCTTC. Its translation is CASRFRGLFYGYTF.